This is a list of T cell receptor beta chains from one sample in a study of T cell responses to AZD1222 COVID-19 vaccine. TCRdb's table, derived via immunoSEQ multiplex PCR, lists solely in-frame clones and lacks some. The repertoire holds roughly 160,000 clones, around nine tenths seen once, with more than 5.5% in the top ten. The material sequenced was peripheral blood, taken on day 0 of AZD1222 vaccination. Receptor source: an adult in good health. CDR3s include the opening cysteine and the closing phenylalanine or tryptophan. A D gene is named only where the DNA matches it firmly. Clone size is stated in some rows and not others, as once, few, many or a class when expanded.

J gene: TRBJ1-5
D gene: -
clone size: few
V gene: TRBV6-4
CDR3 DNA: TGTGCCAGCAGTGGGGACAGCAATCAGCCCCAGCATTTT
CDR3 protein: CASSGDSNQPQHF

J gene: TRBJ1-4
D gene: -
clone size: -
V gene: TRBV5-6
CDR3 DNA: TGTGCCAGCAGCGAATTTCTGGGTGAGGGGCGAGAAAAACTGTTTTTT
CDR3 protein: CASSEFLGEGREKLFF

J gene: TRBJ1-2
D gene: -
clone size: -
V gene: TRBV4-1
CDR3 DNA: TGCGCCAGCAGCCAACCCAACTATGGCTACACCTTC
CDR3 protein: CASSQPNYGYTF

J gene: TRBJ1-1
D gene: -
clone size: once
V gene: TRBV5-1
CDR3 DNA: TGCGCCAGCAGCTTGGGACAGAAGAACACTGAAGCTTTCTTT
CDR3 protein: CASSLGQKNTEAFF

J gene: TRBJ2-1
D gene: -
clone size: -
V gene: TRBV14
CDR3 DNA: TGTGCCAGCAGCCAAGCCCAAGGTCGAGGGGCCCACAATGAGCAGTTCTTC
CDR3 protein: CASSQAQGRGAHNEQFF

J gene: TRBJ2-7
D gene: TRBD2
clone size: -
V gene: TRBV3-1/TRBV3-2
CDR3 DNA: TGTGCCAGCAGCCCGGGACTAGCGGGTAGCCTTGAAGAGCAGTACTTC
CDR3 protein: CASSPGLAGSLEEQYF

J gene: TRBJ2-7
D gene: TRBD2
clone size: -
V gene: TRBV9
CDR3 DNA: TGTGCCAGCAGCGTAGGAGCCGGGGGGGACTCCTACGAGCAGTACTTC
CDR3 protein: CASSVGAGGDSYEQYF

J gene: TRBJ2-1
D gene: -
clone size: -
V gene: TRBV28
CDR3 DNA: TGTGCCAGCAGGACAGCCTACAATGAGCAGTTCTTC
CDR3 protein: CASRTAYNEQFF

J gene: TRBJ1-5
D gene: TRBD1
clone size: -
V gene: TRBV6-5
CDR3 DNA: TGTGCCAGCAGCAACAGGGGAAGTGGACAGCCCCAGCATTTT
CDR3 protein: CASSNRGSGQPQHF

J gene: TRBJ2-1
D gene: TRBD2
clone size: -
V gene: TRBV4-2
CDR3 DNA: TGTGCCAGCAGCCAAGAGCCGAGCGGGGGTTACAATGAGCAGTTCTTC
CDR3 protein: CASSQEPSGGYNEQFF

J gene: TRBJ1-6
D gene: TRBD1
clone size: -
V gene: TRBV7-9
CDR3 DNA: TGTGCCAGCAGCCGGGACAGGAGTTTTAATTCACCCCTCCACTTT
CDR3 protein: CASSRDRSFNSPLHF

J gene: TRBJ1-1
D gene: -
clone size: -
V gene: TRBV18
CDR3 DNA: TGTGCCAGCTCACCAGGGACCAACACTGAAGCTTTCTTT
CDR3 protein: CASSPGTNTEAFF

J gene: TRBJ1-4
D gene: TRBD1
clone size: -
V gene: TRBV19
CDR3 DNA: TGTGCCAGTAGGGACAGGGCTGCGAGTGAAAAACTGTTTTTT
CDR3 protein: CASRDRAASEKLFF

J gene: TRBJ2-1
D gene: -
clone size: once
V gene: TRBV5-1
CDR3 DNA: TGCGCCAGCAGCATCGACGGGTCCAATGAGCAGTTCTTC
CDR3 protein: CASSIDGSNEQFF

J gene: TRBJ1-6
D gene: -
clone size: once
V gene: TRBV6-5
CDR3 DNA: TGTGCCAGCAAGGGCAGGGAAAATTCACCCCTCCACTTT
CDR3 protein: CASKGRENSPLHF

J gene: TRBJ2-7
D gene: -
clone size: -
V gene: TRBV5-1
CDR3 DNA: TGCGCCAGCATCCCACCGGGGGCCTACGAGCAGTACTTC
CDR3 protein: CASIPPGAYEQYF

J gene: TRBJ2-2
D gene: TRBD1
clone size: many
V gene: TRBV6-1
CDR3 DNA: TGTGCCAGCAGTGAAGCGACAGGGGGCGCCGGGGAGCTGTTTTTT
CDR3 protein: CASSEATGGAGELFF

J gene: TRBJ2-5
D gene: TRBD2
clone size: -
V gene: TRBV19
CDR3 DNA: TGTGCCAGTAGTATTGGGAGGGGTTTAGAGACCCAGTACTTC
CDR3 protein: CASSIGRGLETQYF

J gene: TRBJ1-5
D gene: -
clone size: -
V gene: TRBV6-5
CDR3 DNA: TGTGCCAGTGTTGTAAAGCTGGGACAGCCCCAGCATTTT
CDR3 protein: CASVVKLGQPQHF

J gene: TRBJ1-1
D gene: -
clone size: -
V gene: TRBV19
CDR3 DNA: TGTGCCAGTAAACGATCGAACACTGAAGCTTTCTTT
CDR3 protein: CASKRSNTEAFF

J gene: TRBJ1-5
D gene: TRBD1
clone size: -
V gene: TRBV19
CDR3 DNA: TGTGCCAGTAGTCACCTGACAGGGGGAAACAATCAGCCCCAGCATTTT
CDR3 protein: CASSHLTGGNNQPQHF

J gene: TRBJ1-4
D gene: TRBD1
clone size: -
V gene: TRBV27
CDR3 DNA: TGTGCCAGCAGGCAAGCAGGGGGCGCTAATGAAAAACTGTTTTTT
CDR3 protein: CASRQAGGANEKLFF

J gene: TRBJ1-5
D gene: -
clone size: -
V gene: TRBV12-2
CDR3 DNA: TGTGCAAGTCGCAAGGACAGGGGAGGAGGACAGCCCCAGCATTTT
CDR3 protein: CASRKDRGGGQPQHF

J gene: TRBJ1-2
D gene: -
clone size: -
V gene: TRBV30
CDR3 DNA: TGTGCCTGGAGCCCTAACGGGGACACTGGCTACACCTTC
CDR3 protein: CAWSPNGDTGYTF

J gene: TRBJ2-2
D gene: -
clone size: -
V gene: TRBV2
CDR3 DNA: TGTGCCAGCGGGGGGCAGGGGCATCCGAACACCGGGGAGCTGTTTTTT
CDR3 protein: CASGGQGHPNTGELFF

J gene: TRBJ2-7
D gene: TRBD2
clone size: once
V gene: TRBV5-4
CDR3 DNA: TGTGCCAGCAGCCCGAGACTAGCGGGGAGCCACGAGCAGTACTTC
CDR3 protein: CASSPRLAGSHEQYF

J gene: TRBJ2-7
D gene: -
clone size: -
V gene: TRBV28
CDR3 DNA: TGTGCCAGCAGTCGCGCGCCAGGAATGGGGTACGAGCAGTACTTC
CDR3 protein: CASSRAPGMGYEQYF

J gene: TRBJ1-4
D gene: -
clone size: -
V gene: TRBV19
CDR3 DNA: TGTGCCAGTAGTATACGGGGTGAAAAACTGTTTTTT
CDR3 protein: CASSIRGEKLFF

J gene: TRBJ1-6
D gene: -
clone size: -
V gene: TRBV5-1
CDR3 DNA: TGCGCCAGCAGCTTGGTGGTCGGGGGAAGGTCACCCCTCCACTTT
CDR3 protein: CASSLVVGGRSPLHF

J gene: TRBJ1-4
D gene: -
clone size: -
V gene: TRBV24-1
CDR3 DNA: TGTGCCACCAGTGATTGGCAGGACAGCGAAAAACTGTTTTTT
CDR3 protein: CATSDWQDSEKLFF

J gene: TRBJ2-1
D gene: -
clone size: -
V gene: TRBV9
CDR3 DNA: TGTGCCAGCAGCGTAGTGGGTAATCTAGAGCAGTTCTTC
CDR3 protein: CASSVVGNLEQFF

J gene: TRBJ2-7
D gene: -
clone size: -
V gene: TRBV6-2/TRBV6-3
CDR3 DNA: TGTGCCAGCAGTTACTCGGACACCTACGAGCAGTACTTC
CDR3 protein: CASSYSDTYEQYF

J gene: TRBJ2-7
D gene: TRBD1
clone size: -
V gene: TRBV4-3
CDR3 DNA: TGCGCCAGCAGCCAAGATTTAGGGGGCGCCGCCTACGAGCAGTACTTC
CDR3 protein: CASSQDLGGAAYEQYF

J gene: TRBJ2-1
D gene: TRBD2
clone size: once
V gene: TRBV18
CDR3 DNA: TGTGCCAGCTCACCGGGACTAGCGAACAATGAGCAGTTCTTC
CDR3 protein: CASSPGLANNEQFF

J gene: TRBJ1-2
D gene: -
clone size: -
V gene: TRBV12-3/TRBV12-4
CDR3 DNA: TGTGCCAGCAGTCCCCCAGGGTTTAGGGGCTACACCTTC
CDR3 protein: CASSPPGFRGYTF

J gene: TRBJ1-5
D gene: -
clone size: -
V gene: TRBV18
CDR3 DNA: TGTGCCAGCTCACGGACAGACAATCAGCCCCAGCATTTT
CDR3 protein: CASSRTDNQPQHF

J gene: TRBJ2-7
D gene: -
clone size: -
V gene: TRBV6-5
CDR3 DNA: TGTGCCAGCAGTTACTCGAATACAGGCTCCTACGAGCAGTACTTC
CDR3 protein: CASSYSNTGSYEQYF

J gene: TRBJ1-6
D gene: -
clone size: few
V gene: TRBV7-9
CDR3 DNA: TGTGCCAGCAGCTTAGTGCAGGGTGTATCCTATAATTCACCCCTCCACTTT
CDR3 protein: CASSLVQGVSYNSPLHF

J gene: TRBJ1-2
D gene: -
clone size: -
V gene: TRBV20-1
CDR3 DNA: TGCAGTGCAAGTACAGGGAACTATGGCTACACCTTC
CDR3 protein: CSASTGNYGYTF

J gene: TRBJ1-2
D gene: -
clone size: -
V gene: TRBV10-3
CDR3 DNA: TGTGCCATCAGTGAGTCGAGTACTAACTATGGCTACACCTTC
CDR3 protein: CAISESSTNYGYTF

J gene: TRBJ2-7
D gene: -
clone size: -
V gene: TRBV14
CDR3 DNA: TGTGCCAGCAGCGGGGCTTACGAGCAGTACTTC
CDR3 protein: CASSGAYEQYF

J gene: TRBJ1-2
D gene: -
clone size: -
V gene: TRBV27
CDR3 DNA: TGTGCCAGCAGTCCCGTCCCGGGGAACTATGGCTACACCTTC
CDR3 protein: CASSPVPGNYGYTF

J gene: TRBJ2-5
D gene: TRBD1
clone size: -
V gene: TRBV24-1
CDR3 DNA: TGTGCCACCACTACCGGGACAGGGGATCAAGAGACCCAGTACTTC
CDR3 protein: CATTTGTGDQETQYF

J gene: TRBJ2-2
D gene: -
clone size: once
V gene: TRBV19
CDR3 DNA: TGTGCCAGTTCCGAGGGGGCGAACACCGGGGAGCTGTTTTTT
CDR3 protein: CASSEGANTGELFF